One T cell receptor beta chain is described in this entry. Antigen: not known. TCRdb keeps only in-frame clones here, not all; method: immunoSEQ multiplex PCR. The sample contains some 58,000 clones, over 80% of which appear only once. The sample belongs to a study of OX40 agonist ivuxolimab in advanced cancers. Study observations and caveats: Mean expanded clone counts were higher in CD8+ than CD4+ T cells.

The CDR3 sequence is 13 residues long. Germline CDR1 is SNHLY and CDR2 is FYNNEI. The V end was cut by 6 bases, the J end by 6 bases, with 14 bases between. Patients with a history of autoimmune disease or on systemic immunosuppression were excluded. Sequencing used CD4+ or CD8+ T cells sorted from blood, obtained in a trial of the OX40 agonist ivuxolimab. The chain links TRBV2 to TRBJ1-1; no firm D call. This clonotype was sampled from an adult with an advanced solid tumor such as melanoma, head and neck, liver or kidney cancer. DNA for the CDR3: TGTGCCAGCAGAGGACTCCAAGTCGCTGAAGCTTTCTTT. It specifies CASRGLQVAEAFF.